The entry below describes one T cell receptor beta chain. Its specific antigen is unknown. No qualities accompany the bases; no much larger clone lies one base away. The cohort comprised 710 or so healthy bone marrow donors. At the time of sampling, every cohort member was nominally healthy, though immune exposures that went unrecorded were likely present. The donor was CMV seronegative and was included in the group of a few hundred seronegative cohort members. Each donor provided a peripheral blood sample, and peripheral blood mononuclear cells were used for TCR beta sequencing. The Qiagen DNeasy Blood Extraction Kit was used to extract genomic DNA from the blood cell samples. This sample is drawn from a study of cytomegalovirus exposure and HLA in healthy donors (dated 2017 in TCRdb). Regarding the research as a whole: An earlier analysis of some 550 of the donors reported 250 to 350 Gb of sequence data and more than 90 million unique TCR beta sequences from about 200 million T cells. Every repertoire in the discovery cohort had been generated on one and the same sequencing platform. Besides the first cohort of 550 to 750 subjects, a separate validation cohort made up of 120 different subjects was used. Of the roughly 420 genotyped donors, roughly 76% were placed in the genetic ancestry cluster associated with self-reported Caucasian donors. The T cell repertoires of 700 or so subjects were profiled by immunosequencing and related to cytomegalovirus serostatus. Donor age, sex, ethnicity and CMV serostatus were compiled alongside the repertoire data. Among about 360 genotyped donors of the cohort, an average of roughly 240,000 unique TCR beta nucleotide sequences were sequenced per donor, roughly a sixth of them non-productive. An early release that covered some 640 HLA-typed donors contained about 290 gigabases of sequencing data and 70 million to 100 million unique TCR sequences. HLA typing included class I and class II loci at four-digit resolution. To predict cytomegalovirus infection status, the study brought together high-throughput TCR immunosequencing, statistical association of individual TCRs with disease status, and machine learning. In the later analysis, no new phenotypic data were used to find candidate immune exposures; instead, reliance was placed on TCR beta sequences and their occurrence across donors. An earlier analysis of 587 of the donors used high-throughput TCR beta sequencing to judge whether each TCR beta V gene segment behaved as functional or pseudogenic. The study aimed to test whether signatures of past pathogen exposure could be identified by cataloging public T cell receptors. Roughly 5 DR-DQ haplotypes were handled as single units for association and clustering, since linkage in the cohort was strong. A later genetic analysis used genome-wide SNP genotypes for 398 of the 666 donors, treating that subset as a discovery cohort. Typing coverage differed by locus: A, B, C, DRB1 and DQB1 were typed in roughly 629-640 donors, DQA1 in 522, DPA1 in roughly 590, and DPB1 in just under 490. In a later analysis, previously published TCR beta repertoires from 600 to 850 donors were re-analyzed and high-resolution HLA genotyping was added so that TCR occurrence patterns could be studied.

According to the germline V gene, CDR1 reads LGHNA and CDR2 reads YSLEER. The cysteine opens and the phenylalanine closes a CDR3 of 16 amino acids. Only the CDR3 DNA stays, 48 bases, in frame from base 1. The junction carries 17 bases between V and J, which are trimmed by 1 base and 8 bases respectively. The library was made by the immunoSEQ multiplex PCR assay. For the multiplex PCR, a mixture combining 60 forward primers for TCR Vbeta segments and 13 reverse primers for TCR Jbeta segments was used. The CDR3 region of rearranged TCR beta genes was amplified from genomic DNA with a multiplex PCR assay. The amplified TCR beta libraries were sequenced on the Illumina HiSeq System as 87-base-pair reads. As for the authors' bioinformatics: Across the 600 to 700 repertoires, a later analysis counted tens of millions of unique TCR beta chains, 8.5 million to 12 million of which were shared by at least two donors. A nearest-neighbor algorithm error-corrected the raw reads and collapsed the reads into unique sequences, merging closely related sequences to remove PCR and sequencing errors. CDR3 sequences were aligned to IMGT reference sequences to assign V, D and J gene segments. For a sequence to be retained, at least a six-nucleotide match to both a V gene segment and a J gene segment was required. A rearrangement was called productive if the CDR3 had no stop codons and remained in frame with V and J, and every other rearrangement was called non-productive. CDR3 was defined according to IMGT convention as the region running from the second conserved V-encoded cysteine to the conserved J-encoded phenylalanine. Sequences without an unambiguous match to a single V gene segment were excluded from the earlier analysis of about 630 of the donors. In an earlier analysis of 587 of the donors, a V segment was called functional when productive rearrangements were above 56.7%, and segregating when the standard deviation between donors exceeded 5%. To diagnose cytomegalovirus status from the catalog of TCR beta chain sequences, a statistical classification framework was built. In a later analysis, V and J genes were assigned by comparing TCR nucleotide sequences against IMGT/GENE-DB human TR gene sequences. Using the TCRdist pipeline, a later analysis assigned CDR3 sequences along with most-parsimonious VDJ recombination scenarios. In a later analysis, each TCR beta chain was defined by its CDR3 amino acid sequence together with its V-gene family, and reads without a unique V-gene family were excluded. To address suspected cross-contamination and a sequencing artifact, a later analysis removed a few hundred highly shared, low-generation-probability nucleotide sequences. For each public chain, a later analysis derived a clonal expansion index from normalized ranks of inferred template counts within each repertoire. Generation probabilities in a later analysis came from a VDJ recombination model fitted to out-of-frame rearrangements, and those results were checked against IGoR. A later analysis scored TCR-TCR, TCR-HLA and TCR-CMV co-occurrence with hypergeometric tests, applying a repertoire-size bias correction to TCR pairs. To estimate false discovery rates, a later analysis permuted the HLA or CMV assignments 20 times. In a later analysis, co-occurring TCRs were grouped with DBSCAN, and TCRdist sequence similarity was added when clustering was performed within HLA-allele-positive subsets. For co-occurrence clustering, repertoires with fewer than 30,000 or more than 120,000 public chains were excluded, along with roughly 5 repertoires with anomalous nucleotide sharing. Imported from immuneACCESS, the table was reduced by TCRdb to in-frame sequences with V and J called. These copies leave out some clones; in studies compared against another copy, an unresolved V gene accounts for under half, and the cause of the remainder is not known. The V and J calls and clone size come from that table; D and trimming were worked out from the DNA. For this sample the table gives more than 20,000 clones, of which 70% to 80% were detected only once. Of the sample, approximately 7.4% is held by the ten largest clones.

The research as a whole found: A later analysis found that HLA-associated TCR beta chains were more clonally expanded and had lower generation probabilities than equally common non-associated chains. Immune exposure information for the cohort was limited to CMV serostatus. Linkage disequilibrium might explain the correlated functional status among segregating V segments, but an unknown experimental factor could not be ruled out. Because HLA typing was unavailable for some donors at each locus, only the typed subset was used in association tests. Because counts were too low, more than 15 rarely observed V segments, including chromosome 9 orphons, were excluded from the earlier analysis of 587 of the donors. In vitro tests confirmed that a few of the cytomegalovirus-associated TCR beta chains recognize cytomegalovirus antigens. Strong co-occurrence of HLA alleles, especially DR and DQ, made assigning TCR associations to individual alleles difficult. Presence/absence analyses assumed roughly uniform sequencing depth across donors, an assumption that may not hold. Cytomegalovirus status was reported to be diagnosed by the classifier with high specificity and sensitivity in both the original and validation cohorts. The sequencing pipeline was judged likely to have produced a cluster of highly shared sequence variants as a technical artifact. A later analysis reported that several top co-occurrence clusters appeared linked to parvovirus B19, influenza, CMV and Epstein-Barr virus. In a later analysis, TCR association rates were found to vary across HLA loci, with the most associated TCRs seen for DRB1 alleles and the fewest for HLA-C alleles. While some public TCRs were present in many individuals, most TCR sequences turned up only very rarely across donors. It was suggested by the authors that the approach could potentially be generalized to other disease states and immunological phenotypes. The 87-base-pair reads could not distinguish some IMGT-functional V segments, including TRBV6-2 and TRBV6-3, so those segments were excluded. In this cohort, only TCR beta chains were sequenced, and detectable features were limited by the absence of alpha or paired-chain data. In the study, some 160 TCR beta chains were listed as associated with cytomegalovirus. A further reported finding was that TCR beta sequences accurately predicted the HLA-A and HLA-B alleles for most subjects in the first cohort. According to a later analysis, most CMV-associated TCR beta chains appeared to be HLA-restricted, and the HLA associations seemed to be driven largely by CMV exposure. A later genetic analysis associated a missense DCLRE1C variant with V-gene and J-gene trimming of TCR beta chains, and an independent cohort replicated the association. In an earlier analysis of roughly 500 of the donors, most TCR beta V segments appeared in productive rearrangements about 90% or about 30% of the time, broadly matching IMGT annotations. A later genetic analysis reported fewer N-insertions in productive TCRs among donors in an Asian-associated ancestry cluster than the roughly 620-donor mean. In a later analysis, 15,000 to 20,000 TCR beta sequences were associated with specific HLA alleles at a false discovery rate of 0.05.

The TCR originated in a man aged 60 to 75 in good health and CMV-seronegative. The chain couples TRBV4-3 to TRBJ1-4, with TRBD1 perhaps the D gene, on 6 matching bases. Sample: PBMCs. The CDR3 protein is CASSQGANRAREKLFF. The nucleotides are TGCGCCAGCAGCCAAGGTGCCAACAGGGCCAGGGAAAAACTGTTTTTT.